These 29 T cell receptor beta chains were all obtained from the same sample, sequenced in a study of blood T cell repertoires in COVID-19. Only in-frame clones appear in the TCRdb table, and some are missing; sequencing was by immunoSEQ multiplex PCR. This sample has 200,000 to 300,000 clones, with about four fifths found just once. Sequenced input: peripheral blood. The receptors stem from a woman of 80 years or more with acute or convalescent COVID-19.

This clone was detected only once. J is TRBJ1-5 and V is TRBV5-1; 7 nucleotides line up with TRBD1. J lost 0 bases, V lost 4 bases, and 7 bases had no gene match. The CDR3 has 16 amino acids. The germline gives CDR1 SGHRS, CDR2 YFSETQ. The CDR3, as DNA: TGCGCCAGCAGCCCAGGGACAGAAAATAGCAATCAGCCCCAGCATTTT. Its translation: CASSPGTENSNQPQHF. The variable domain in full, completed from reference TRBV5-1 and TRBJ1-5, reads KAGVTQTPRYLIKTRGQQVTLSCSPISGHRSVSWYQQTPGQGLQFLFEYFSETQRNKGNFPGRFSGRQFSNSRSEMNVSTLELGDSALYLCASSPGTENSNQPQHFGDGTRLSIL.

This clone turned up a few times. The rearrangement uses TRBV9 and TRBJ1-2; weak D call: TRBD1 (5 bases). Trimming stripped 4 bases from V and 7 bases from J, with 26 bases between. Per the germline V gene, CDR1 is SGDLS and CDR2 is YYNGEE. This CDR3 comprises 17 residues. This chain's CDR3 is CASSPVERRAPRGGYTF. The CDR3, as DNA: TGTGCCAGCAGCCCCGTAGAGCGCAGGGCCCCGCGGGGTGGCTACACCTTC.

The rearrangement links TRBV25-1 to TRBJ1-4; TRBD1 matches at 7 bases. With 2 bases clipped from V and 4 bases from J, the junction kept 1 base outside the gene matches. Germline loops: CDR1 MGHDK, CDR2 SYGVNS. The CDR3 contains 14 residues. The CDR3 loop is CASSEGTVNEKLFF. The CDR3 DNA sequence: TGTGCCAGCAGTGAAGGGACAGTTAATGAAAAACTGTTTTTT.

The V and J genes are TRBV6-2 or TRBV6-3 and TRBJ2-5; D ambiguous. V lost 5 bases and J 5 bases, leaving 9 bases between the germline ends. The CDR3 covers 12 residues. Germline V CDR1 and CDR2: MNHEY, SVGEGT. The CDR3, as DNA: TGTGCCAGCAGTCGACCCGGGGAGACCCAGTACTTC. As protein: CASSRPGETQYF.

The chain carries TRBV19 and TRBJ1-4; maybe TRBD1 (5 bases). Germline V gives CDR1 LNHDA, CDR2 SQIVND (reference sequence). This CDR3 comprises 14 residues. Trimming shortened V by 5 bases and J by 4 bases, and 11 bases separated the two germline ends. CDR3 protein: CASSGDSYNEKLFF. As DNA, the CDR3 is TGTGCCAGTAGTGGCGACAGTTATAATGAAAAACTGTTTTTT.

This clone appeared once. The chain has TRBV2 and TRBJ2-7, with TRBD1 matching over 8 bases. With 6 bases clipped from V and 13 bases from J, the junction kept 11 bases outside the gene matches. The CDR3 spans 12 residues. CDR1 is SNHLY, CDR2 FYNNEI, per germline. CDR3 in amino acids: CASRIGQGSFYF. CDR3 DNA: TGTGCCAGCAGGATCGGACAGGGAAGCTTTTACTTC.

The chain uses TRBV18 and TRBJ1-1, with 8 positions matching TRBD1. Trimming took 4 bases from V and 1 from J; bases not matched to a gene: 5. Germline V gene data show CDR1 as KGHSH and CDR2 as LQKENI. The CDR3 covers 15 residues. The CDR3 coding sequence is TGTGCCAGCTCACTCCACGGACAGGGGAACACTGAAGCTTTCTTT. Its translation is CASSLHGQGNTEAFF.

This sequence joins TRBV5-1 and TRBJ1-4, with TRBD1 matching over 7 bases. V shed 4 bases, J shed 4 bases, and the junction held 4 bases outside the gene matches. Germline CDR1 SGHRS, CDR2 YFSETQ. The CDR3 covers 14 residues. This CDR3 is CASSRDSINEKLFF. The DNA of the CDR3 is TGCGCCAGCAGCCGGGACAGCATTAATGAAAAACTGTTTTTT.

Points on this clone: The junction does not match germline at one end; this may be a read error. The chain has TRBV11-2 and TRBJ2-1, with D possibly matching TRBD1 (5 bases). CDR3 length: 15 residues. Per germline, CDR1 SGHAT and CDR2 FQNNGV. The CDR3: CASLPSRATYNEQFF. The CDR3 nucleotides are TGTGCCAGCCTACCTTCCAGGGCCACCTACAACGAGCAGTTCTTC.

The gene calls are TRBV5-5 and TRBJ2-3; 11 bases line up with TRBD2. CDR1 is SGHKS and CDR2 is YYEKEE in the germline V gene (reference sequence). The CDR3 totals 17 residues. Trimming removed 0 bases from V and 2 bases from J; junction bases left unmatched: 5. CDR3 bases: TGTGCCAGCAGCTTGGCGGCTAGCGGGGGGATCACAGATACGCAGTATTTT. Translated, it gives CASSLAASGGITDTQYF.

The rearrangement joins TRBV9 to TRBJ1-1, with D possibly being TRBD1 (5 bases). The CDR3 is 13 residues long. V gave up 2 bases and J gave up 1 base, with 6 bases separating them. Per germline, CDR1 SGDLS and CDR2 YYNGEE. CDR3 DNA sequence: TGTGCCAGCAGCGTCCAGGGGAACACTGAAGCTTTCTTT. Its protein is CASSVQGNTEAFF.

This clone was recorded a few times. The rearrangement joins TRBV27 to TRBJ2-7, with D perhaps matching TRBD1 (5 bases). The CDR3 has 16 amino acids. V was shortened by 6 bases and J by 0 bases, with 18 bases between the two germline ends. Germline CDR1 MNHEY, CDR2 SMNVEV (reference sequence). CDR3 coding DNA: TGTGCCAGCAGGGGCCGCTGGGGCACACCCTCCTACGAGCAGTACTTC. It codes for CASRGRWGTPSYEQYF.

CDR3 protein: CASSQAGLAGRETQYF. The DNA for the CDR3 is TGTGCCAGCAGCCAGGCTGGACTAGCGGGGAGAGAGACCCAGTACTTC. This chain uses TRBV3-1 (or the pseudogene TRBV3-2) with TRBJ2-5, with 12 bases fitting TRBD2. V lost 3 bases to trimming and J lost 4 bases; unmatched junction nucleotides: 6. Germline CDR1 reads LGHDT; CDR2 reads YNNKEL (reference sequence). This CDR3 contains 16 residues.

The CDR3 loop reads CASRGTSGGGDTQYF. CDR3 DNA sequence: TGTGCCAGCAGAGGGACTAGCGGGGGAGGGGATACGCAGTATTTT. The chain uses TRBV2 and TRBJ2-3, with 14 nucleotides matching TRBD2. Germline CDR1 SNHLY, CDR2 FYNNEI. This CDR3 region has 15 residues. J was trimmed by 6 bases and V by 6 bases; bases with no gene match: 5.

This chain uses TRBV9 with TRBJ2-7; TRBD1 aligns across 7 bases. Germline V gene data show CDR1 as SGDLS and CDR2 as YYNGEE. The trim removed 4 bases at V and 5 bases at J, leaving 9 bases unmatched. The CDR3 has 14 amino acids. CDR3 in amino acids: CASSPLDREHEQYF. The CDR3 bases are TGTGCCAGCAGCCCACTCGACAGGGAGCACGAGCAGTACTTC.

The table lists this clone with a few counts. This chain joins TRBV12-5 and TRBJ1-4; tentatively, D is TRBD1 (6 bases). The germline CDR1 and CDR2 sequences are LGHNT and FRNRAP. The CDR3 spans 14 residues. V was shortened by 5 bases and J by 7 bases, with 14 bases between the two germline ends. CDR3 sequence reads: CASGPGTGSEKLFF. The DNA of the CDR3 is TGTGCTAGTGGTCCTGGTACAGGGAGTGAAAAACTGTTTTTT.

V is TRBV3-1 (or the pseudogene TRBV3-2) and J is TRBJ2-5; 11 bases match TRBD1. This CDR3 region has 15 residues. V gave up 4 bases and J gave up 5 bases; unmatched junction bases: 6. CDR1 is LGHDT and CDR2 is YNNKEL in the germline V gene (reference sequence). The CDR3 loop reads CASSLRTGGAETQYF. CDR3 nucleotide sequence: TGTGCCAGCAGCCTTCGGACAGGGGGCGCCGAGACCCAGTACTTC.

This rearrangement joins TRBV7-6 to TRBJ2-2; 7 bases are shared with TRBD2. This CDR3 contains 16 residues. Germline V CDR1 and CDR2: SGHVS, FNYEAQ. V shed 6 bases, J shed 2 bases, and the junction held 9 bases outside the gene matches. CDR3 in DNA: TGTGCCAGCAGGGCTCTAGGCGGGGGAAACACCGGGGAGCTGTTTTTT. Amino acid sequence: CASRALGGGNTGELFF.

This clone was recorded a few times. V gene TRBV9 combines with J gene TRBJ2-1, with D perhaps TRBD2 (6 bases). This CDR3 has 13 amino acids. Trimming removed 4 bases from V and 5 bases from J, with 10 bases in between. The germline gives CDR1 SGDLS, CDR2 YYNGEE. DNA for the CDR3: TGTGCCAGCAGCCCATCGGGAGACAATGAGCAGTTCTTC. It yields the protein CASSPSGDNEQFF.

The chain employs TRBV5-6 and TRBJ2-5, with D unresolved. V was shortened by 7 bases and J by 3 bases, with 10 bases between the two germline ends. Per germline, CDR1 SGHDT and CDR2 YYEEEE. This CDR3 has 12 residues. The CDR3 DNA sequence: TGTGCCAGCCTGCGGCAGAAAGAGACCCAGTACTTC. Translated, it gives CASLRQKETQYF. The full variable domain, its missing parts supplied by reference TRBV5-6 and TRBJ2-5, is DAGVTQSPTHLIKTRGQQVTLRCSPKSGHDTVSWYQQALGQGPQFIFQYYEEEERQRGNFPDRFSGHQFPNYSSELNVNALLLGDSALYLCASLRQKETQYFGPGTRLLVL.

The V call is TRBV28, the J call TRBJ1-1; D is uncertain. The CDR3 spans 14 residues. Germline CDR1 reads MDHEN; CDR2 reads SYDVKM. V lost 6 bases, J lost 9 bases, and 20 bases lay in between. The CDR3 protein is CASRRSGGTNKAFF. The CDR3 coding sequence is TGTGCCAGCAGACGTTCGGGAGGAACGAATAAAGCTTTCTTT.

This clone was seen more than once but under ten times. The chain employs TRBV6-6 and TRBJ2-3; TRBD2 aligns across 12 bases. Unmatched junction bases numbered 9, after V lost 4 bases and J lost 7 bases. Looked up from germline, CDR1 is MNHNY and CDR2 is SVGAGI (reference sequence). The CDR3 consists of 16 residues. The DNA of the CDR3 is TGTGCCAGCAGTTCACTGACTAGCGGGGGAGGAAATACGCAGTATTTT. It yields the protein CASSSLTSGGGNTQYF.

The chain employs TRBV27 and TRBJ1-6, with D uncertain. V lost 2 bases and J 7 bases, leaving 9 bases between the germline ends. Per germline, CDR1 MNHEY and CDR2 SMNVEV (reference sequence). The CDR3 has 14 amino acids. Written as DNA, the CDR3 is TGTGCCAGCAGTTTAGGGCACTTGAATTCACCCCTCCACTTT. Translation: CASSLGHLNSPLHF.

The rearrangement joins TRBV10-2 to TRBJ1-5; D perhaps matches TRBD1 (5 bases). The germline gives CDR1 WSHSY, CDR2 SAAADI. The CDR3 has 12 residues. Trimming cost V 2 bases and J 8 bases, with 7 bases left between them. In DNA, the CDR3 is TGCGCCAGCAGTGAGCCCAGGGAGCCCCAGCATTTT. This codes for CASSEPREPQHF.

The gene calls are TRBV9 and TRBJ1-2; 9 nucleotides line up with TRBD1. Germline V gene lookup returns CDR1 SGDLS and CDR2 YYNGEE. The CDR3 runs 15 residues. J gave up 7 bases and V 2 bases, and 9 bases lay outside the gene matches. CDR3 protein: CASSVVGGQGGGYTF. CDR3 DNA sequence: TGTGCCAGCAGCGTCGTGGGGGGACAGGGAGGTGGCTACACCTTC.

This chain uses TRBV9 with TRBJ2-2; D perhaps matches TRBD1 (6 bases). Germline loops: CDR1 SGDLS, CDR2 YYNGEE. V was clipped by 4 bases and J by 6 bases, with 13 bases between them. This CDR3 is built from 14 residues. The CDR3 bases are TGTGCCAGCAGCCCCCAGGCAGGGGCCGGGGAGCTGTTTTTT. Protein sequence: CASSPQAGAGELFF.

On this clone itself: The same CDR3 arises from other DNA sequences in this sample as well. The V call is TRBV18, the J call TRBJ1-5, with 10 nucleotides matching TRBD1. V gave up 0 bases and J gave up 7 bases; unmatched junction bases: 3. The CDR3 is made up of 15 amino acids. Germline CDR1 and CDR2: KGHSH and LQKENI. The CDR3 DNA follows: TGTGCCAGCTCACCACCGGGGACAGGGGACCAGCCCCAGCATTTT. Its translation: CASSPPGTGDQPQHF.

The chain links TRBV5-5 to TRBJ1-6; 8 nucleotides line up with TRBD1. Per germline, CDR1 SGHKS and CDR2 YYEKEE (reference sequence). This CDR3 spans 15 amino acids. The junction had 14 bases not matched to a gene; V was cut back by 4 bases and J by 14 bases. CDR3: CASSQTGASPITLHF. CDR3 sequence (DNA): TGTGCCAGCAGCCAGACAGGGGCCTCCCCTATAACCCTCCACTTT.

The sample holds a few counts of this clone. The chain combines TRBV7-3 with TRBJ2-7; TRBD1 aligns across 8 bases. V was clipped by 4 bases and J by 6 bases; unmatched bases: 5. Germline CDR1 SGHTA, CDR2 FQGTGA. The CDR3 contains 13 residues. The CDR3 nucleotides read TGTGCCAGCAGCTCCGACAGGGGCGGCGAGCAGTACTTC. Residues: CASSSDRGGEQYF.